Listed below are T cell receptor beta chains from one sample, sequenced in a study of blood T cell repertoires in COVID-19. Profiled with immunoSEQ multiplex PCR; TCRdb holds only in-frame clones, not every one. The table lists about 78,000 clones, roughly 91% of them singletons. The sample was peripheral blood. The receptor set was obtained from a woman in her fifties or sixties in a cohort sampled during active COVID-19. CDR3s leave out the opening cysteine and the closing phenylalanine or tryptophan.

v_call: TRBV3-1/TRBV3-2; cdr3_aa: ASSQLAGVANEQY
v_call: TRBV5-1; cdr3_aa: ASSLGGMVTDTQY
v_call: TRBV5-6; cdr3_aa: ASSLGVLQVPTQETQY
v_call: TRBV5-4; cdr3_aa: ASSWDLGADEAF
v_call: TRBV4-1; cdr3_aa: ASSLLAGGPNEQF
v_call: TRBV3-1/TRBV3-2; cdr3_aa: ASSRQPGLAGVTGELF
v_call: TRBV10-3; cdr3_aa: AISASGTGSTDTQY
v_call: TRBV28; cdr3_aa: ASSKGGTRGYGYT
v_call: TRBV9; cdr3_aa: ASTSGGEDTEAF
v_call: TRBV4-2; cdr3_aa: ASSQDGRSTWSSYNEQF
v_call: TRBV11-2; cdr3_aa: ASSLGARGF
v_call: TRBV7-3; cdr3_aa: ASSPGGSGRGLQY
v_call: TRBV7-8; cdr3_aa: ASSLERREWSYEQY
v_call: TRBV5-1; cdr3_aa: ASSLEGEDQPQH
v_call: TRBV6-5; cdr3_aa: ASTRGTVNTEAF
v_call: TRBV18; cdr3_aa: ASSLGQGLTYEQY